The clone carrying this T cell receptor beta chain was detected a few times. Antigen unknown. This record comes from a study of T cell responses to AZD1222 COVID-19 vaccine. Study-level background: Pooled together were second doses at about 4 or about 12 weeks. Study-level results: Nearly half of spike-specific TCRs reportedly go after variant regions that carry no mutations. Clonal diversity was possibly underestimated, and the donors were mostly white British, with more females. Compared with day 0, the breadth and depth of the Spike-specific TCR repertoire rose significantly after two doses of AZD1222.

TCRdb's copy holds only in-frame clones and misses some; the assay was immunoSEQ multiplex PCR. The table records 140,000 to 150,000 clones, 89% of them present only once. The receptor's source is an adult in good health. Sequencing used peripheral blood, obtained on day 0 of AZD1222 vaccination.

CDR3: CASSATSGRASTGELFF. The CDR3, as DNA: TGCGCCAGCAGTGCTACTAGCGGGAGGGCCAGTACCGGGGAGCTGTTTTTT. This chain uses TRBV10-2 with TRBJ2-2; 13 bases line up with TRBD2. CDR1 WSHSY and CDR2 SAAADI come from the germline V gene. Trimming took 4 bases from V and 5 from J; bases not matched to a gene: 7. The CDR3 spans 17 residues.